The source of this T cell receptor beta chain is a study of T cells in Graves' hyperthyroidism and ophthalmopathy. CDR3 size: 16 residues. V lost 5 bases to trimming and J lost 9 bases; unmatched junction nucleotides: 10. RNA transcripts provided the source from which TCR beta CDR3 regions were amplified. First-round RT-PCR targeting the TCR CDR3 was performed with the HTBI primer set. Each CDR3 protein is one row after TCRdb ran MiXCR on the multiplex PCR reads. The sample lists 450,000 to 650,000 distinct CDR3 sequences; more than 20% were seen once. The chain has TRBV12-3 or TRBV12-4 and TRBJ1-6, with 10 bases lining up with TRBD1. The source of this sequence is a man aged 18 to 30 with Graves' hyperthyroidism. Source material: blood. The CDR3 DNA sequence: TGTGCCAGCAGTCCACTCCCGGGACAGGGGCGTTCACCCCTCCACTTT. This codes for CASSPLPGQGRSPLHF.